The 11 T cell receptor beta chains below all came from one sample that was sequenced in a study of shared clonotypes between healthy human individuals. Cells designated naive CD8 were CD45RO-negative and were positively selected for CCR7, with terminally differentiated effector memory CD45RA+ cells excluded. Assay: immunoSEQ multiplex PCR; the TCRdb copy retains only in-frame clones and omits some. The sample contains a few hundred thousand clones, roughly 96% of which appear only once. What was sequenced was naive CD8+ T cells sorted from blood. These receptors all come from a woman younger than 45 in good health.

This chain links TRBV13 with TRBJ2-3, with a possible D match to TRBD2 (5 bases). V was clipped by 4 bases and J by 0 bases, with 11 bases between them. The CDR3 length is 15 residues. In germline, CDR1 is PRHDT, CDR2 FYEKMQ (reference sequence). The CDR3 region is CASSSTSSSTDTQYF. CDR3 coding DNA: TGTGCCAGCAGCTCAACTAGTTCCAGCACAGATACGCAGTATTTT. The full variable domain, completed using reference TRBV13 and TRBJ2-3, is AAGVIQSPRHLIKEKRETATLKCYPIPRHDTVYWYQQGPGQDPQFLISFYEKMQSDKGSIPDRFSAQQFSDYHSELNMSSLELGDSALYFCASSSTSSSTDTQYFGPGTRLTVL.

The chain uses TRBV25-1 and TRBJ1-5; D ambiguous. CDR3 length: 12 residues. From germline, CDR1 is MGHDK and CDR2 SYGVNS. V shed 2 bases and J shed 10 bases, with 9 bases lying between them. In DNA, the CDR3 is TGTGCCAGCAGTGAAGCAGCGGGACCCCAGCATTTT. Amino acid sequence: CASSEAAGPQHF.

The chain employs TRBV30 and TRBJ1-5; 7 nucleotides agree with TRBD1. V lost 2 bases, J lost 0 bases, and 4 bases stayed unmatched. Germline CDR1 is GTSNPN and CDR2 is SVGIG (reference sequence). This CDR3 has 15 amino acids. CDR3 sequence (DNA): TGTGCCTGGAGTCTAGGGACAGCTAGCAATCAGCCCCAGCATTTT. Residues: CAWSLGTASNQPQHF.

DNA for the CDR3: TGTGCCAGCAGTCCCCTTGCGGTCTACGAGCAGTACTTC. Translating it yields CASSPLAVYEQYF. This chain joins TRBV28 and TRBJ2-7; D is unresolved. In germline, CDR1 is MDHEN, CDR2 SYDVKM. V shed 5 bases and J shed 3 bases, with 11 bases lying between them. The CDR3 totals 13 residues.

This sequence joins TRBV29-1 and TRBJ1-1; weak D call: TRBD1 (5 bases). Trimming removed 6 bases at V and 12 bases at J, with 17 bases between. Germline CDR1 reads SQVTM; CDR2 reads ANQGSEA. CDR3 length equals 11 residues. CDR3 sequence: CSVGTGPETFF. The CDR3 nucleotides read TGCAGCGTGGGAACAGGACCCGAGACTTTCTTT.

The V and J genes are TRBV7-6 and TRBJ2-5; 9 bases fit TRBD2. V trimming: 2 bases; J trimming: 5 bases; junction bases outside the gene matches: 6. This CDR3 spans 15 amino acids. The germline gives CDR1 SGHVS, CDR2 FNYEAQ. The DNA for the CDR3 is TGTGCCAGCAGCTTAATTTTAGCGGGAGTTGAGACCCAGTACTTC. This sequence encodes CASSLILAGVETQYF.

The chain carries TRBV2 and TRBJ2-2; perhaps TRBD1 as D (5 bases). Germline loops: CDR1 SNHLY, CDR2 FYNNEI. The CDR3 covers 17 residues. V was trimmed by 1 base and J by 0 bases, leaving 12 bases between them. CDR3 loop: CASSEGSAGTNTGELFF. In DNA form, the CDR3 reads TGTGCCAGCAGTGAAGGCTCGGCAGGGACGAACACCGGGGAGCTGTTTTTT. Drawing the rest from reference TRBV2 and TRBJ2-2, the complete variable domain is EPEVTQTPSHQVTQMGQEVILRCVPISNHLYFYWYRQILGQKVEFLVSFYNNEISEKSEIFDDQFSVERPDGSNFTLKIRSTKLEDSAMYFCASSEGSAGTNTGELFFGEGSRLTVL.

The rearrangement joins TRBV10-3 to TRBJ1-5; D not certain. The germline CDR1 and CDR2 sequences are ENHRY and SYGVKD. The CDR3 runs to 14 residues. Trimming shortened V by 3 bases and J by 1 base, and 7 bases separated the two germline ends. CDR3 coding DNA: TGTGCCATCAGTGACCCAGGCAGCAATCAGCCCCAGCATTTT. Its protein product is CAISDPGSNQPQHF.

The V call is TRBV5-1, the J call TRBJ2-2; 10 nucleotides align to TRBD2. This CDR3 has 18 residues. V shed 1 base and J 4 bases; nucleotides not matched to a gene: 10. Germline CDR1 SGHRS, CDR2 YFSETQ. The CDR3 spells CASSLRVAGGGGTGELFF. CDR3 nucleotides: TGCGCCAGCAGCTTGCGGGTAGCGGGAGGTGGAGGCACCGGGGAGCTGTTTTTT.

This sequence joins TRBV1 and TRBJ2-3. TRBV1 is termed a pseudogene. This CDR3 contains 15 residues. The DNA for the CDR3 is TGCACCCCATCAAGGGTATTTTCCTGCACAGATACGCAGTATTTT. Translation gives CTPSRVFSCTDTQYF.

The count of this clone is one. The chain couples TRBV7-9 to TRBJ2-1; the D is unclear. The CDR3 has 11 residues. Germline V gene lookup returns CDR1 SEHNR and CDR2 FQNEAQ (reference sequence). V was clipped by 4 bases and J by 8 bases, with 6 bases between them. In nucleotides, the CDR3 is TGTGCCAGCAGCTCAGGTTATGAGCAGTTCTTC. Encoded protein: CASSSGYEQFF.